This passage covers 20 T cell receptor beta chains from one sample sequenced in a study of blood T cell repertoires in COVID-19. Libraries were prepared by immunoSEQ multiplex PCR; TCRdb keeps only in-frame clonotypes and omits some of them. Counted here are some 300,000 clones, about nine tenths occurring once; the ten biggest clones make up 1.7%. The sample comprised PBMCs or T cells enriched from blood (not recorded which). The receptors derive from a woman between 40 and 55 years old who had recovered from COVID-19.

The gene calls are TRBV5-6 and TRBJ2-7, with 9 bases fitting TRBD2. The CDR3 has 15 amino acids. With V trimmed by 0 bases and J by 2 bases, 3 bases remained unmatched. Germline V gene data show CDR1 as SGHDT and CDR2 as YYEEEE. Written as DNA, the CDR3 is TGTGCCAGCAGCTTGGACCTAGCGGGGCCCTACGAGCAGTACTTC. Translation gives CASSLDLAGPYEQYF.

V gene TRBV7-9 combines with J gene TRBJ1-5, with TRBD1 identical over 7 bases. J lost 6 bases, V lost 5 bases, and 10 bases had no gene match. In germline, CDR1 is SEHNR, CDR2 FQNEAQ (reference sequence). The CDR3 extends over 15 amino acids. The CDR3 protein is CASSLGTEAGQPQHF. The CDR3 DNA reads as TGTGCCAGCAGCCTGGGGACAGAGGCTGGTCAGCCCCAGCATTTT.

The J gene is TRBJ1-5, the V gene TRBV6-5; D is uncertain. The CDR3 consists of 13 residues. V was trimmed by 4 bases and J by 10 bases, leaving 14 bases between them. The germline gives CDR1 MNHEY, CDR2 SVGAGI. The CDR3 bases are TGTGCCAGCAGTTCCTTTCCCCGACATCCCCAGCATTTT. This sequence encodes CASSSFPRHPQHF.

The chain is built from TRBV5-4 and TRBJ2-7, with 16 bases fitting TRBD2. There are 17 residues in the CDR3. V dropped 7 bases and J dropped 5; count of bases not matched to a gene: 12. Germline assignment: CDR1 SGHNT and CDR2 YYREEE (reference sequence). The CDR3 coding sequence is TGTGCCAGCTCCCTAGGGACTAGCGGGAGGGCCATCAACGAGCAGTACTTC. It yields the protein CASSLGTSGRAINEQYF. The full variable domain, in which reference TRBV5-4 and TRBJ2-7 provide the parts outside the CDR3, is ETGVTQSPTHLIKTRGQQVTLRCSSQSGHNTVSWYQQALGQGPQFIFQYYREEENGRGNFPPRFSGLQFPNYSSELNVNALELDDSALYLCASSLGTSGRAINEQYFGPGTRLTVT.

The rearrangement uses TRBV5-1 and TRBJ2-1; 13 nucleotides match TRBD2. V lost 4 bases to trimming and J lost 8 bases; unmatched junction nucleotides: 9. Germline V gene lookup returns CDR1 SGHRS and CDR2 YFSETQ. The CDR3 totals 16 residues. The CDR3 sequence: CASSLGLAGVGDEQFF. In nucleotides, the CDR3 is TGCGCCAGCAGCCTTGGACTAGCGGGAGTTGGGGATGAGCAGTTCTTC.

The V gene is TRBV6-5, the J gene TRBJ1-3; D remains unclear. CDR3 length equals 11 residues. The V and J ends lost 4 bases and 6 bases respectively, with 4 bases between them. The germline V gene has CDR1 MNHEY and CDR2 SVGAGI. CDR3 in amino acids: CASSSLNTIYF. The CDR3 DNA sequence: TGTGCCAGCAGTTCGTTAAACACCATATATTTT.

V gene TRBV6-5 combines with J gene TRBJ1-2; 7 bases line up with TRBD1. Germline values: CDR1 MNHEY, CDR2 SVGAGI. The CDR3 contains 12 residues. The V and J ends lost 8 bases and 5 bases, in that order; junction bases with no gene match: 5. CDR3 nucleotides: TGTGCCAGCCGGGACAGTTCGTATGGCTACACCTTC. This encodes CASRDSSYGYTF.

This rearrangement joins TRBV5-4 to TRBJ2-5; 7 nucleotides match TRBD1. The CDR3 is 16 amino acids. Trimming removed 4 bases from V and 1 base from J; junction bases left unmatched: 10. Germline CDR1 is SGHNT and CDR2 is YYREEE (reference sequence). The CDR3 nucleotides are TGTGCCAGCAGCGCAACCGGGACAGTGGGCCAAGAGACCCAGTACTTC. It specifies CASSATGTVGQETQYF. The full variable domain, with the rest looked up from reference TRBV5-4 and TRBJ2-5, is ETGVTQSPTHLIKTRGQQVTLRCSSQSGHNTVSWYQQALGQGPQFIFQYYREEENGRGNFPPRFSGLQFPNYSSELNVNALELDDSALYLCASSATGTVGQETQYFGPGTRLLVL.

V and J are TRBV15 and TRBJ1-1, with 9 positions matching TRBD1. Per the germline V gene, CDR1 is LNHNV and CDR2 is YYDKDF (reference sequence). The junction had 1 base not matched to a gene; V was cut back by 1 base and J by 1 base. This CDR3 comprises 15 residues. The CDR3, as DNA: TGTGCCACCAGCAGAGGACAGGGGGGGAACACTGAAGCTTTCTTT. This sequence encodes CATSRGQGGNTEAFF.

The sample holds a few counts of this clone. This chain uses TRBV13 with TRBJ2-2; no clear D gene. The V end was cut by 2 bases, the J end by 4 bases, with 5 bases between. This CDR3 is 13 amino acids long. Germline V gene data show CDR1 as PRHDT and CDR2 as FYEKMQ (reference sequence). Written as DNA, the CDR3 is TGTGCCAGCAGCTTACACGGCACCGGGGAGCTGTTTTTT. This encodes CASSLHGTGELFF.

Written as DNA, the CDR3 is TGTGCCAGCAGCCAAGGGGCGCAGGGCCGTAACTATGGCTACACCTTC. It specifies CASSQGAQGRNYGYTF. This chain uses TRBV3-1 (or the pseudogene TRBV3-2) with TRBJ1-2; possible D gene TRBD1, 5 bases. This CDR3 contains 16 residues. The germline CDR1 and CDR2 sequences are LGHDT and YNNKEL (reference sequence). V gave up 1 base and J gave up 1 base, with 13 bases separating them.

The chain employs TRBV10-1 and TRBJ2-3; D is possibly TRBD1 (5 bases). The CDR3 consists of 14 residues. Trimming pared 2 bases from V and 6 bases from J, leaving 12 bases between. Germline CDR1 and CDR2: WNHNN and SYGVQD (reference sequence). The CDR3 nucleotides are TGCGCCAGCAGTGAGGGGGCCCCCCGGGATACGCAGTATTTT. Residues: CASSEGAPRDTQYF.

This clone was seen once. DNA for the CDR3: TGTGCCACCTCGAGGGGGCAAAGCTCCTACAATGAGCAGTTCTTC. Protein sequence: CATSRGQSSYNEQFF. This rearrangement joins TRBV18 to TRBJ2-1, with 7 bases lining up with TRBD1. The CDR3 spans 15 residues. Germline V gives CDR1 KGHSH, CDR2 LQKENI. With V trimmed by 10 bases and J by 0 bases, 9 bases remained unmatched.

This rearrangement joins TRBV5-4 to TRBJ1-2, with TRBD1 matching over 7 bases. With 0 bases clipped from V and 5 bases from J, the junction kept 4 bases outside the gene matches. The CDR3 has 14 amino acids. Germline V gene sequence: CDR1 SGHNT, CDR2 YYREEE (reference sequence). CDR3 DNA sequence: TGTGCCAGCAGCTTGGATTCAGGGGGGTATGGCTACACCTTC. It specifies CASSLDSGGYGYTF.

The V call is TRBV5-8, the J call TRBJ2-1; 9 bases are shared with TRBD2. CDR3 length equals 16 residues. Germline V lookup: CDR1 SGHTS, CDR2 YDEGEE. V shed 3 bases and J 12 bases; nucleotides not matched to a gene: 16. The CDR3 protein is CASSYRGNLREGLQFF. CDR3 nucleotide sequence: TGTGCCAGCAGCTACAGGGGAAACCTGCGGGAGGGACTGCAGTTCTTC.

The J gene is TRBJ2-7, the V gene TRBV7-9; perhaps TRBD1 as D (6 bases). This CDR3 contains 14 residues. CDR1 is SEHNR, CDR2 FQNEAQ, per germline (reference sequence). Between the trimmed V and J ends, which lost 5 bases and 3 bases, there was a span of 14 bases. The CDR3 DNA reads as TGTGCCAGCAGCCTACAGGGAGTGGACTACGAGCAGTACTTC. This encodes CASSLQGVDYEQYF.

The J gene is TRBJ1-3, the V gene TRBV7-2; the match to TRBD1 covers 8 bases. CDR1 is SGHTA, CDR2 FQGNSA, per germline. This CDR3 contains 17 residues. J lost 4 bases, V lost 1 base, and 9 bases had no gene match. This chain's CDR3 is CASSLDSMTGVGNTIYF. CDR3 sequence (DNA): TGTGCCAGCAGCTTAGACTCCATGACAGGGGTCGGAAACACCATATATTTT.

CDR3 bases: TGTGCCAGCAGGGACCAGACGGCGAGGGTGAGACTGTTTTTT. It specifies CASRDQTARVRLFF. This chain joins TRBV6-5 and TRBJ1-4, with unresolved D. The V end was cut by 6 bases, the J end by 13 bases, with 21 bases between. This CDR3 is 14 amino acids long. CDR1 is MNHEY and CDR2 is SVGAGI in the germline V gene.

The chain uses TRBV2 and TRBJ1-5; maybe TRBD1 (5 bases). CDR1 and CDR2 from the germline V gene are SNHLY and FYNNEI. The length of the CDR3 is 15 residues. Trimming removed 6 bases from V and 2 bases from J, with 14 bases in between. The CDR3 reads CASSQTGIGNQPQHF. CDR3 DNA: TGTGCCAGCAGCCAAACAGGAATAGGCAATCAGCCCCAGCATTTT.

CDR3 in amino acids: CASSTTMNTEAFF. CDR3 DNA sequence: TGTGCCAGCAGTACAACCATGAACACTGAAGCTTTCTTT. The chain couples TRBV6-5 to TRBJ1-1; D gene uncertain. The CDR3 covers 13 residues. The germline CDR1 and CDR2 sequences are MNHEY and SVGAGI. V was cut by 5 bases and J by 0 bases, with 7 bases left in between.